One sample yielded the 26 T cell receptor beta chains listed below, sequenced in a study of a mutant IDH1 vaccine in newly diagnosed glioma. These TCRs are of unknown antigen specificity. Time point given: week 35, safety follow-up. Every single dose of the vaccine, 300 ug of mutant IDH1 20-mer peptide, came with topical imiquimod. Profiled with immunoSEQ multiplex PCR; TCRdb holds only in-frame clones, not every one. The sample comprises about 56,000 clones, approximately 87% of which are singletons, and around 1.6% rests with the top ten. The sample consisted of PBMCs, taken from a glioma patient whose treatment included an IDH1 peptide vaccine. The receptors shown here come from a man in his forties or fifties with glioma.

Here the CDR3 DNA reads TGTGCCAGCAGCCAAGCATTGGGGTACGAGCAGTACTTC. It is translated as CASSQALGYEQYF. The rearrangement uses TRBV4-2 and TRBJ2-7; D is uncertain. CDR1 and CDR2 from the germline V gene are LGHNA and YNFKEQ. V lost 1 base to trimming and J lost 4 bases, with 8 bases between them. This CDR3 has 13 amino acids.

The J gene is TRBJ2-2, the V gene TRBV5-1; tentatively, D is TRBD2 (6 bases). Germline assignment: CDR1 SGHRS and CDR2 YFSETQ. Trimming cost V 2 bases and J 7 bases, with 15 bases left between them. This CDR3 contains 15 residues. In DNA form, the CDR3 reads TGCGCCAGCAGCTTCGGCCCGGGAGAGGACGGGGAGCTGTTTTTT. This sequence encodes CASSFGPGEDGELFF.

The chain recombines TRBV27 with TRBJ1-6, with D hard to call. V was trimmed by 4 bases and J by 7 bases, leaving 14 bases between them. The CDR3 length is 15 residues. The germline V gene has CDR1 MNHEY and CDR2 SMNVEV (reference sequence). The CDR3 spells CASSSSWVGNSPLHF. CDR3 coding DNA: TGTGCCAGCAGTTCTAGTTGGGTAGGGAATTCACCCCTCCACTTT.

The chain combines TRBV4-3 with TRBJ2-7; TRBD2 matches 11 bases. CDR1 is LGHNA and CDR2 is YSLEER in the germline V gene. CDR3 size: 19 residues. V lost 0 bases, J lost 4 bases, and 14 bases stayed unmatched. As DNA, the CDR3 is TGCGCCAGCAGCCAAGAGACGGGACTAGCGGAGCATGCCCCGTACGAGCAGTACTTC. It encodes CASSQETGLAEHAPYEQYF.

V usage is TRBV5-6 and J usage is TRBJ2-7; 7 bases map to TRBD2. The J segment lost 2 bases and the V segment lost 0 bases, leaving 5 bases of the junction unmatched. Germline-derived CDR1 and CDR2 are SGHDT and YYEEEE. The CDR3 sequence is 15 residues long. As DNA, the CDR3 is TGTGCCAGCAGCTTGGTGGGGGGAGGGGCCTACGAGCAGTACTTC. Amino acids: CASSLVGGGAYEQYF. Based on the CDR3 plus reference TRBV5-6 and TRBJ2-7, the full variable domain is DAGVTQSPTHLIKTRGQQVTLRCSPKSGHDTVSWYQQALGQGPQFIFQYYEEEERQRGNFPDRFSGHQFPNYSSELNVNALLLGDSALYLCASSLVGGGAYEQYFGPGTRLTVT.

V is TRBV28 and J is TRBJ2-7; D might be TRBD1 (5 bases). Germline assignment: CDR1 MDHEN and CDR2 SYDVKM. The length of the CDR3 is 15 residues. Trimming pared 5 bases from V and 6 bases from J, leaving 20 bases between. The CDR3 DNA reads TGTGCCAGCAGTATCACAGGTACTATATTTACCGAGCAGTACTTC. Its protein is CASSITGTIFTEQYF.

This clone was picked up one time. CDR3 in amino acids: CASKNLTGWVGGYTF. In DNA, the CDR3 is TGTGCCAGCAAAAACCTCACAGGGTGGGTTGGTGGCTACACCTTC. The genes are TRBV27 and TRBJ1-2; D perhaps matches TRBD1 (6 bases). Germline lookup yields CDR1 MNHEY and CDR2 SMNVEV (reference sequence). The V end lost 7 bases, the J end lost 7 bases, and 22 bases lay between the germline ends. The CDR3 has 15 residues.

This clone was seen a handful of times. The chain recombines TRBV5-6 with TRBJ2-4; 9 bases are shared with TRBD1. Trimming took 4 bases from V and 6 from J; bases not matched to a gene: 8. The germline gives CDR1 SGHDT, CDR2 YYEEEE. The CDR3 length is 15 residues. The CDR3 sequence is CASSPRPGQGNIQYF. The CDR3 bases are TGTGCCAGCAGCCCGCGACCGGGACAGGGAAACATTCAGTACTTC.

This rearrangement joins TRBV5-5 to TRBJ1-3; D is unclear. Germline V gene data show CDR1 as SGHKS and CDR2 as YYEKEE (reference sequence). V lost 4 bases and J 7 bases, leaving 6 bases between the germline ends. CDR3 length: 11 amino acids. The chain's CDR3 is CASSGRNTIYF. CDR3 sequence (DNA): TGTGCCAGCAGCGGACGCAACACCATATATTTT.

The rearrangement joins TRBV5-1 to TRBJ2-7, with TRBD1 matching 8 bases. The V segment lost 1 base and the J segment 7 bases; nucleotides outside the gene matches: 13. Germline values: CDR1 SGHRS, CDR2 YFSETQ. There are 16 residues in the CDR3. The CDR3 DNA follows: TGCGCCAGCAGCTTGAACGCCCCGGACAGGGATGTAGAGCAGTACTTC. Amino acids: CASSLNAPDRDVEQYF.

DNA for the CDR3: TGTGCCAGCAGCAAAACCGGGACAAGGGGTAATAACAAAGCTTTCTTT. Translation: CASSKTGTRGNNKAFF. The chain links TRBV9 to TRBJ1-1; D might be TRBD1 (6 bases). The CDR3 extends over 16 amino acids. CDR1 is SGDLS, CDR2 YYNGEE, per germline. The ends were cut back, 4 bases at V and 9 bases at J, with 25 bases in the middle.

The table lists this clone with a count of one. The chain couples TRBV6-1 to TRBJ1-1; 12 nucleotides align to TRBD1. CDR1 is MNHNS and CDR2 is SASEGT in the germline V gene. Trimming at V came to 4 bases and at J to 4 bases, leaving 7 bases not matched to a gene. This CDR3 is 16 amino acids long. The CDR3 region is CASSGDRGLRGTEAFF. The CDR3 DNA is TGTGCCAGCAGTGGGGACAGGGGGCTACGAGGCACTGAAGCTTTCTTT.

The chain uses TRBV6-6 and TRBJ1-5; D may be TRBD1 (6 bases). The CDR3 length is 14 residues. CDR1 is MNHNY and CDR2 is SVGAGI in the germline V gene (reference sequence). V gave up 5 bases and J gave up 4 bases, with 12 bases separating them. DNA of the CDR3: TGTGCCAGCAGTCAGGGGTTAGGGAATCAGCCCCAGCATTTT. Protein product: CASSQGLGNQPQHF.

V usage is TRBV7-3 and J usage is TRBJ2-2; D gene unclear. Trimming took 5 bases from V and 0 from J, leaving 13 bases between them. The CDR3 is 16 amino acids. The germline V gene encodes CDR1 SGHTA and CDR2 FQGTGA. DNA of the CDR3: TGTGCCAGCAGCCTAATCCCGCAACCGAACACCGGGGAGCTGTTTTTT. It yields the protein CASSLIPQPNTGELFF.

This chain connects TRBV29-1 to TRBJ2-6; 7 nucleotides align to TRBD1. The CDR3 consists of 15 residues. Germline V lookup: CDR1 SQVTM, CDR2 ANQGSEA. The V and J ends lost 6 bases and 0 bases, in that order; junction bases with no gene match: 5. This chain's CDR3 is CSVWTGLSGANVLTF. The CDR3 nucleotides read TGCAGCGTGTGGACAGGCCTCTCTGGGGCCAACGTCCTGACTTTC.

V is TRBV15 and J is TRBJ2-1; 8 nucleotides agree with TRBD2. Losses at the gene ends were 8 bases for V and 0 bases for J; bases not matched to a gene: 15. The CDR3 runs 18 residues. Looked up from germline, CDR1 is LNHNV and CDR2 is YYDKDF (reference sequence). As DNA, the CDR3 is TGTGCCACCCACAGCGGGAGTCCTATTCTTAGCTCCTACAATGAGCAGTTCTTC. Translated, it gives CATHSGSPILSSYNEQFF.

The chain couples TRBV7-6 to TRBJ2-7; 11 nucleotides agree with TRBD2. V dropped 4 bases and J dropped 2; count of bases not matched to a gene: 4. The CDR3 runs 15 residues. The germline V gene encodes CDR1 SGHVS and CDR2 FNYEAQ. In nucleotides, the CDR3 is TGTGCCAGCAGCTCCCTTAGCGGGAGGGCCTACGAGCAGTACTTC. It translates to CASSSLSGRAYEQYF.

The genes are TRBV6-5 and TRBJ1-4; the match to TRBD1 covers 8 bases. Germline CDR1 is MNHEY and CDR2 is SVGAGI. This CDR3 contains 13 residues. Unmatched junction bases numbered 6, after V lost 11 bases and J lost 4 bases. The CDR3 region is CAAGGIYNEKLFF. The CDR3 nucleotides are TGTGCCGCAGGGGGCATCTATAATGAAAAACTGTTTTTT.

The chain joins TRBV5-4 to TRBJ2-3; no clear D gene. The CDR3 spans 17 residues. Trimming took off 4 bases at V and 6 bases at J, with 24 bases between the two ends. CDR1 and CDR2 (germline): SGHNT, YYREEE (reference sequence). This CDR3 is CASSPPPGSPRSDTQYF. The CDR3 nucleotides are TGTGCCAGCAGCCCACCCCCCGGTTCCCCAAGGTCCGATACGCAGTATTTT.

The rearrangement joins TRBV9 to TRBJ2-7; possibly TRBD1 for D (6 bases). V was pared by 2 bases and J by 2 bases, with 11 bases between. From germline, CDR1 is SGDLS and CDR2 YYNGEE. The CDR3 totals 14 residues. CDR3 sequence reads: CASSVGDTAYEQYF. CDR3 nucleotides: TGTGCCAGCAGCGTGGGGGACACTGCCTACGAGCAGTACTTC.

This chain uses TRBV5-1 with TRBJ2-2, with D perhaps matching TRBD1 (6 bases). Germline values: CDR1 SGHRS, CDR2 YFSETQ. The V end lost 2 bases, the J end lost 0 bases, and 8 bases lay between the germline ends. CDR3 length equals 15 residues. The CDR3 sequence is CASSLGQPNTGELFF. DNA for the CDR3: TGCGCCAGCAGCTTAGGACAGCCGAACACCGGGGAGCTGTTTTTT.

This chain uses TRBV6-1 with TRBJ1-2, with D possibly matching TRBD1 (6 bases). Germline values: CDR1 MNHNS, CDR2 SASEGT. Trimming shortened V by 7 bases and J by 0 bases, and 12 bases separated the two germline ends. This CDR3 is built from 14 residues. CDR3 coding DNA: TGTGCCAGCACCCGGACAGAAGCTAACTATGGCTACACCTTC. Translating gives CASTRTEANYGYTF.

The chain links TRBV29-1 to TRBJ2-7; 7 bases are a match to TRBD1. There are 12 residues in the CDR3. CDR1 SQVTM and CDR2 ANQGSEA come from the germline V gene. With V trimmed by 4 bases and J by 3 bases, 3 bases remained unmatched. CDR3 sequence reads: CSVGDSLYEQYF. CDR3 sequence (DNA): TGCAGCGTTGGGGACAGCCTCTACGAGCAGTACTTC.

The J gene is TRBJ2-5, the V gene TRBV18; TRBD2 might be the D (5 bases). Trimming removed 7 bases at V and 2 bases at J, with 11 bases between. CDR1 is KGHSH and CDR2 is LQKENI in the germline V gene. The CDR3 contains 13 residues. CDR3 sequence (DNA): TGTGCCAGCTTGGCGGGCAAGCAAGAGACCCAGTACTTC. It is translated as CASLAGKQETQYF.

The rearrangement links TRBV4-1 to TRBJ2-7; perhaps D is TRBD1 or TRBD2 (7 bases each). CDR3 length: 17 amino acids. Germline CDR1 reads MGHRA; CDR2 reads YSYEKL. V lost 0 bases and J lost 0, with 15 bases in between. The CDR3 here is CASSQEAGGGGSYEQYF. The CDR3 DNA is TGCGCCAGCAGCCAAGAGGCAGGGGGGGGCGGCTCCTACGAGCAGTACTTC.

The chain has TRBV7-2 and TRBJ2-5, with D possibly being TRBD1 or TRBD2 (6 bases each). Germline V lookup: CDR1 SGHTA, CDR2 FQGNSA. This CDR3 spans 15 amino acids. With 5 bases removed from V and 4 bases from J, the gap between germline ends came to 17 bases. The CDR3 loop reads CASSRGGSGLETQYF. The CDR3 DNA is TGTGCCAGCAGCCGAGGGGGTAGCGGATTAGAGACCCAGTACTTC.